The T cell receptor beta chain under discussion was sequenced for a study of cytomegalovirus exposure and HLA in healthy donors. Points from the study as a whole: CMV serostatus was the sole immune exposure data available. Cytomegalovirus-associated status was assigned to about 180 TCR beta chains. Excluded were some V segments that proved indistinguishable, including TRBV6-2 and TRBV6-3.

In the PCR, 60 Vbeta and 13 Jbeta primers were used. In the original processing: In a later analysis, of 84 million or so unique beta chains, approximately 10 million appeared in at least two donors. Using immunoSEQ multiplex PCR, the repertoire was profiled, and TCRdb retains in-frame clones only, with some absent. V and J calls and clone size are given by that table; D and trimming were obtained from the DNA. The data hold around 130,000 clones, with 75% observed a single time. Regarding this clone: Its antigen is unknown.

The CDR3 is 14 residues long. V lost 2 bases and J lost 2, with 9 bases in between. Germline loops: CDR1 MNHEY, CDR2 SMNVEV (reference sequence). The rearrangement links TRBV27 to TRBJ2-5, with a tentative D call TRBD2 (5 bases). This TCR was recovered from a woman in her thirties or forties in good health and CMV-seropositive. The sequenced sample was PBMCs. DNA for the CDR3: TGTGCCAGCAGTTTAGCGGGCCAACAAGAGACCCAGTACTTC. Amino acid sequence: CASSLAGQQETQYF.